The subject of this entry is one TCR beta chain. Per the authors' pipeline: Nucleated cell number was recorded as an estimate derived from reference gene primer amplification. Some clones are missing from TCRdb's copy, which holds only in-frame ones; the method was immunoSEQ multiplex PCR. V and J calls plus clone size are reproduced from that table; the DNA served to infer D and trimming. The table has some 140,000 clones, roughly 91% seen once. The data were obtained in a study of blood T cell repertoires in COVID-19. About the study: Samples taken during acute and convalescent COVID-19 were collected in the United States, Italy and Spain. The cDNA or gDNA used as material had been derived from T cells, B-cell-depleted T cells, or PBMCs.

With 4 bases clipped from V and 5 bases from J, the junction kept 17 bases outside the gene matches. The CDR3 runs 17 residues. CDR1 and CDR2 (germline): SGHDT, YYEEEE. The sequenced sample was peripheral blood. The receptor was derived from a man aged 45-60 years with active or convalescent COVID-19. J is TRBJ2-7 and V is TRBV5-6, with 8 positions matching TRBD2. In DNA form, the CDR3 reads TGTGCCAGCAGCCGGGGCGTCCTGGCGGGGGGCACCCACGAGCAGTACTTC. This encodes CASSRGVLAGGTHEQYF. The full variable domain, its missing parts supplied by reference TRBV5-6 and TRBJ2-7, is DAGVTQSPTHLIKTRGQQVTLRCSPKSGHDTVSWYQQALGQGPQFIFQYYEEEERQRGNFPDRFSGHQFPNYSSELNVNALLLGDSALYLCASSRGVLAGGTHEQYFGPGTRLTVT.